The entry below gives a single T cell receptor (beta chain) sequence along with its context. Its antigen is undetermined. 5'RACE primed from the constant segment yielded TCR alpha and TCR beta cDNA libraries bearing sample barcodes and UMIs. MiXCR was run by TCRdb on the 5' RACE reads, yielding one entry per CDR3 protein. The sample lists some 150,000 distinct CDR3 sequences, 6% to 7% occurring once. The CDR3 has 15 amino acids. Deletions cut 3 bases from V and 3 bases from J, with 14 bases between. Germline CDR1 and CDR2: KGHSH and LQKENI. The data derive from a study of T-cell memory formation after mild COVID-19. Study-wide findings and caveats: Largely, contracting CD4+ clones fell within CM and EM, and contracting CD8+ clones within EMRA.

V usage is TRBV18 and J usage is TRBJ1-2; D is perhaps TRBD1 (6 bases). The sample comprised PBMCs or a T cell subset sorted from them (not recorded which). The origin of this receptor is an adult woman who had mild COVID-19 (a few samples of this study predate the infection). Cell type and time point are not known. The chain's CDR3 is CASSPRQGNDYGYTF. CDR3 nucleotides: TGTGCCAGCTCACCCCGCCAGGGGAACGACTATGGCTACACCTTC.